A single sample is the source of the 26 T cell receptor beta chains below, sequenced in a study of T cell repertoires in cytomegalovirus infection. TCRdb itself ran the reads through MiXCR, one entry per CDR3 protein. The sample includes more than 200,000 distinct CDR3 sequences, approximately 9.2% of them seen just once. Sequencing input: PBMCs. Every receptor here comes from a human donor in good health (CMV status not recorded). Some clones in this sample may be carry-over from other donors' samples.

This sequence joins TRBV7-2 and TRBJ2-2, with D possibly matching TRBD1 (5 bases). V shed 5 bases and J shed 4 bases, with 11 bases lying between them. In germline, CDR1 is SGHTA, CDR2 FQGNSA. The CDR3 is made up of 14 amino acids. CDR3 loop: CASSQGGSTGELFF. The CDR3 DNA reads TGTGCCAGCAGCCAGGGCGGCAGCACCGGGGAGCTGTTTTTT.

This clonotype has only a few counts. CDR3 sequence: CASSFHRANEKLFF. CDR3 bases: TGTGCCAGCAGCTTCCACAGGGCTAATGAAAAACTGTTTTTT. This chain joins TRBV7-6 and TRBJ1-4, with D tentatively TRBD1 (6 bases). This CDR3 is 14 amino acids long. Trimming took 3 bases from V and 3 from J, leaving 8 bases between them. Germline V CDR1 and CDR2: SGHVS, FNYEAQ.

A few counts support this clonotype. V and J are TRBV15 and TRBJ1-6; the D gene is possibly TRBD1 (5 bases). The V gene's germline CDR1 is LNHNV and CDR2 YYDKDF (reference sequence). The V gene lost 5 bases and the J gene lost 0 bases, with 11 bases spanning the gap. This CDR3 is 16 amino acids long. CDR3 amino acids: CATSRQKSSYNSPLHF. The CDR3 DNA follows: TGTGCCACCAGCCGACAGAAGAGCTCCTATAATTCACCCCTCCACTTT.

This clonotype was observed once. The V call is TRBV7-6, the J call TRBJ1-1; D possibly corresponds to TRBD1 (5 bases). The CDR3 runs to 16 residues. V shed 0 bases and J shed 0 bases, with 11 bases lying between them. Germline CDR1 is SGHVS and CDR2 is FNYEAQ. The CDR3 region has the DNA TGTGCCAGCAGCTTAGCTTTGGGGGAAATGAACACTGAAGCTTTCTTT. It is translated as CASSLALGEMNTEAFF.

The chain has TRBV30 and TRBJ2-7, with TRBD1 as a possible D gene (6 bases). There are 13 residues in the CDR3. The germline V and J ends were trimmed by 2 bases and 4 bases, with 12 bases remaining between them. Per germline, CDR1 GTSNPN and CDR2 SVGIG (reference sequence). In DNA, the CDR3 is TGTGCCTGGAGTCAACAGGGACCATACGAGCAGTACTTC. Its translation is CAWSQQGPYEQYF.

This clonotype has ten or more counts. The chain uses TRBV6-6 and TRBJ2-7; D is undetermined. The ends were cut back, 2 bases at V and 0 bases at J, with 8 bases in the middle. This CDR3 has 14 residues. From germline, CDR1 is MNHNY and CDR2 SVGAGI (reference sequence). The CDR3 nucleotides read TGTGCCAGCAGTTACAGGCAAAGCTCCTACGAGCAGTACTTC. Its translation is CASSYRQSSYEQYF.

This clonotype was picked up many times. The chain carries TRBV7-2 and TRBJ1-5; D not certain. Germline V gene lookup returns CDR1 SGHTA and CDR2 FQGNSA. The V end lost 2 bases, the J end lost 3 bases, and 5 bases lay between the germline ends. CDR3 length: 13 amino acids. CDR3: CASSLSYNQPQHF. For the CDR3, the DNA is TGTGCCAGCAGCTTAAGTTACAATCAGCCCCAGCATTTT.

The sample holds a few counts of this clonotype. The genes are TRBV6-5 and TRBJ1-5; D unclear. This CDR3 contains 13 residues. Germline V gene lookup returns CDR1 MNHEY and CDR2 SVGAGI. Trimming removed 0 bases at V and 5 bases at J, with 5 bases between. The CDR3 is CASSYSADQPQHF. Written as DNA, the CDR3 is TGTGCCAGCAGTTACTCGGCGGATCAGCCCCAGCATTTT.

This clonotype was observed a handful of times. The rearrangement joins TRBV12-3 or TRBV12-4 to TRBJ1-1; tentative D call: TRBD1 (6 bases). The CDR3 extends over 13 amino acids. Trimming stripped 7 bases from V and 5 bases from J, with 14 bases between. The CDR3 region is CASTTQGWTEAFF. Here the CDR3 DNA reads TGTGCCAGCACCACACAGGGATGGACTGAAGCTTTCTTT.

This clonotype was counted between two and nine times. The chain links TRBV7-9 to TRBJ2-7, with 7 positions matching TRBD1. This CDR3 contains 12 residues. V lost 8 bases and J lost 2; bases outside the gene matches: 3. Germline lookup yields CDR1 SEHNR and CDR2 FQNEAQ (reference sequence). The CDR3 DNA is TGTGCCAGCGGGACAGCGACCTACGAGCAGTACTTC. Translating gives CASGTATYEQYF.

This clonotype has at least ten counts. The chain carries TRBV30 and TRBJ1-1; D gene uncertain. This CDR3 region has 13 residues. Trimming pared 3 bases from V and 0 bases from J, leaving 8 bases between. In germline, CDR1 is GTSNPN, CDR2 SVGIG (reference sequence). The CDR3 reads CAWSPRLNTEAFF. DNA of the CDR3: TGTGCCTGGAGCCCAAGGTTGAACACTGAAGCTTTCTTT.

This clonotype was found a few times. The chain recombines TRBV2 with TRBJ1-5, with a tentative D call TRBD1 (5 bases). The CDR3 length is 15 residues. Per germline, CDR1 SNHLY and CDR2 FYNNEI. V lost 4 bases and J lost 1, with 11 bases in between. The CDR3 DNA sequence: TGTGCCAGCAGTGGTTCTCGGGACAGCAATCAGCCCCAGCATTTT. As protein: CASSGSRDSNQPQHF.

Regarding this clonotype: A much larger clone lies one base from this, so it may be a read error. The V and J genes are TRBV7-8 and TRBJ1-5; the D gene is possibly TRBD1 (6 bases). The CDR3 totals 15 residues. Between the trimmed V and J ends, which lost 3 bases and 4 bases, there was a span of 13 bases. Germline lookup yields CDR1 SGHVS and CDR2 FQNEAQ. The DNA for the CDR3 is TGTGCCAGCAGCTTTGATCGGACAGAGAATCAGCCCCAGCATTTT. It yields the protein CASSFDRTENQPQHF.

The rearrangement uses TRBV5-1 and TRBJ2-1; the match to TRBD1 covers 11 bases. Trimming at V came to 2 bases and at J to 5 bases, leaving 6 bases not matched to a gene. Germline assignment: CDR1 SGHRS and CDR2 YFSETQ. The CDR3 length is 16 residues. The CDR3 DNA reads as TGCGCCAGCAGCTTTAACCAGGGACAGGGGGACAATGAGCAGTTCTTC. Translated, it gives CASSFNQGQGDNEQFF.

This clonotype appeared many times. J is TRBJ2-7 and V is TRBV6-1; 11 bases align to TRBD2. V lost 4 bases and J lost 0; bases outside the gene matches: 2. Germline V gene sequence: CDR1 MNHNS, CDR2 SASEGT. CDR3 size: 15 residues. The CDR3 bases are TGTGCCAGCAGTGTTACTAGCGGGAGCTCCTACGAGCAGTACTTC. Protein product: CASSVTSGSSYEQYF.

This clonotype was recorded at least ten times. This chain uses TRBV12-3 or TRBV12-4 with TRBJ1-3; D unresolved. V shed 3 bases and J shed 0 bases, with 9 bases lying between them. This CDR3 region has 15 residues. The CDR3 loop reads CASSLRKVSGNTIYF. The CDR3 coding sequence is TGTGCCAGCAGTTTGCGAAAGGTCTCTGGAAACACCATATATTTT.

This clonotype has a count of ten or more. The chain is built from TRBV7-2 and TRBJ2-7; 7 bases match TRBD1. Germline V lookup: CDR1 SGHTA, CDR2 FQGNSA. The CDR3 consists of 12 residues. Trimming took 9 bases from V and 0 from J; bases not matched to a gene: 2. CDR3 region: CASQGVSYEQYF. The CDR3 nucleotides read TGTGCCAGTCAGGGGGTCTCCTACGAGCAGTACTTC.

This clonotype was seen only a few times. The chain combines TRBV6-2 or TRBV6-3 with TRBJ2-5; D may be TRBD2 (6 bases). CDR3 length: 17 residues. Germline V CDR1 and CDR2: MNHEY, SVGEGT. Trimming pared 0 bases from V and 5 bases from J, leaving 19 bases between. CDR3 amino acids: CASSYSKLLAPKETQYF. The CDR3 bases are TGTGCCAGCAGTTACTCGAAATTGCTAGCGCCTAAGGAGACCCAGTACTTC.

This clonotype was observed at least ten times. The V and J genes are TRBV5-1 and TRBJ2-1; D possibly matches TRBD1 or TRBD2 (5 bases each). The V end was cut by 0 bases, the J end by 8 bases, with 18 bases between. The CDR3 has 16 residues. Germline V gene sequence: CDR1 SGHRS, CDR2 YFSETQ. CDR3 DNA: TGCGCCAGCAGCTTGGAGGGAGTTCATGAGGGGTATGAGCAGTTCTTC. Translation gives CASSLEGVHEGYEQFF.

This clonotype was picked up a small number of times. The CDR3 here is CASSYILAGVRSGANVLTF. CDR3 nucleotides: TGTGCCAGCAGTTACATCCTAGCGGGAGTTCGCTCTGGGGCCAACGTCCTGACTTTC. V usage is TRBV6-6 and J usage is TRBJ2-6, with 10 bases identical to TRBD2. Losses at the gene ends were 2 bases for V and 0 bases for J; bases not matched to a gene: 7. Germline CDR1 MNHNY, CDR2 SVGAGI (reference sequence). This CDR3 spans 19 amino acids.

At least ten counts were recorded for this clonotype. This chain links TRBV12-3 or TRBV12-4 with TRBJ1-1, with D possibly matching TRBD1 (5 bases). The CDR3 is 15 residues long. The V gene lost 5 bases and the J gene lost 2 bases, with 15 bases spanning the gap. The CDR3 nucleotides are TGTGCCAGCAGTCCCCGGGGGTTGATTAACACTGAAGCTTTCTTT. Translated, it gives CASSPRGLINTEAFF.

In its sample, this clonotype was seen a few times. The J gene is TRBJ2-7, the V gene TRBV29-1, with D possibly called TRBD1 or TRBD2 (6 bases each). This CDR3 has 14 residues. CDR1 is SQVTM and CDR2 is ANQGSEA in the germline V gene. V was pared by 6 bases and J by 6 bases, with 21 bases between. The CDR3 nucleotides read TGCAGCGTGCGTCCGAGCAGGGGAGGCACCGAGCAGTACTTC. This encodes CSVRPSRGGTEQYF.

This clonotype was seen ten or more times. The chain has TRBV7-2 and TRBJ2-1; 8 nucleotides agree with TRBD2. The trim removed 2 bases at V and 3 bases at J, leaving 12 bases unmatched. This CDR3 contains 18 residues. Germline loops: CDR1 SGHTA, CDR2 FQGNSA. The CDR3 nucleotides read TGTGCCAGCAGCTTAAAGACTAGCGTTCAGTCTAACTACAATGAGCAGTTCTTC. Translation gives CASSLKTSVQSNYNEQFF.

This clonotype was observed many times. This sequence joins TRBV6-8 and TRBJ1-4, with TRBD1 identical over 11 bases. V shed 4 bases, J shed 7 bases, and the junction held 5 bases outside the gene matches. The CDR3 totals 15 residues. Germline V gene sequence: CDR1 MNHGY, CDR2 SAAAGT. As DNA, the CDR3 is TGTGCCAGCAGTTTTTTCGGGACAGGGGGTGAAAAACTGTTTTTT. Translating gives CASSFFGTGGEKLFF.

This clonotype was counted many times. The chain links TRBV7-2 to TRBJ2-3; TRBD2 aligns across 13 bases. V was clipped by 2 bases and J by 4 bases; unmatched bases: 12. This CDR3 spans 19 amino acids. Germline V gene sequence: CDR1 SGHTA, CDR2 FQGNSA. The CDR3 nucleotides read TGTGCCAGCAGCTTAACCCCACTACTAGCGGGGGGGCGCTCAGATACGCAGTATTTT. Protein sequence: CASSLTPLLAGGRSDTQYF.

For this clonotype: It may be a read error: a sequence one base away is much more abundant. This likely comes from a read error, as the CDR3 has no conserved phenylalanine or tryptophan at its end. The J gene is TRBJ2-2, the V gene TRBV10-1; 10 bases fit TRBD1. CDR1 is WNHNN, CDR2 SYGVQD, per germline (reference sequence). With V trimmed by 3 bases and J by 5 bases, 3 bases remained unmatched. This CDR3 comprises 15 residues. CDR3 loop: CASSDRTGGTGELFS. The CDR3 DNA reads TGCGCCAGCAGTGATCGGACAGGGGGTACCGGGGAGCTGTTTTCT.